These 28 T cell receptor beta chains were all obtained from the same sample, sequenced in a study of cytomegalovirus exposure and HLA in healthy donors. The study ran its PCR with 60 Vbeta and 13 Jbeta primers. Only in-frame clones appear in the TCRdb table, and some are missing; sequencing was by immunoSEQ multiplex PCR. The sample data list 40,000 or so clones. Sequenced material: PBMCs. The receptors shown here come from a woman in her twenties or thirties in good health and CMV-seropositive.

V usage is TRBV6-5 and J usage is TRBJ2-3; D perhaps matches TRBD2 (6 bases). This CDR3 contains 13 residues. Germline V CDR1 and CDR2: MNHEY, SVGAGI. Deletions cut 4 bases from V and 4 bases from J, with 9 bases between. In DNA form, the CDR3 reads TGTGCCAGCAGTTTTAGCGGTGCAGATACGCAGTATTTT. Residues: CASSFSGADTQYF.

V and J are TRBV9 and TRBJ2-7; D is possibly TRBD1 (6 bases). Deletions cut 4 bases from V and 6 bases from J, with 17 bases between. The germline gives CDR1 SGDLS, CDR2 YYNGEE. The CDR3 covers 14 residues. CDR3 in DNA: TGTGCCAGCAGCAACAATTGGGACATCAGCGAGCAGTACTTC. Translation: CASSNNWDISEQYF.

The CDR3 nucleotides read TGTGCCAGCAGCTGGGACAGGGGATGGACCGGGGAGCTGTTTTTT. Translated: CASSWDRGWTGELFF. The chain recombines TRBV5-6 with TRBJ2-2; 10 nucleotides align to TRBD1. V lost 3 bases, J lost 5 bases, and 4 bases stayed unmatched. The CDR3 spans 15 residues. Per germline, CDR1 SGHDT and CDR2 YYEEEE.

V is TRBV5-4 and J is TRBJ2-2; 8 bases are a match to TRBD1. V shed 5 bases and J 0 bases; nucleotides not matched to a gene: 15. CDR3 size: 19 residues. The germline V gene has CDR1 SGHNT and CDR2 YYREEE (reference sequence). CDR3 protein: CASRLRQGTGYPNTGELFF. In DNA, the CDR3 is TGTGCCAGCAGGTTGAGACAGGGGACAGGCTACCCGAACACCGGGGAGCTGTTTTTT.

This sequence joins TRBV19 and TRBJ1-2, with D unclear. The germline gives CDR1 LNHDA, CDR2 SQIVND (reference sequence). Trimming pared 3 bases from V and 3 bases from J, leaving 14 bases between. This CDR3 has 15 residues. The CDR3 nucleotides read TGTGCCAGTAGTATCGGCAGGTGGGAGGACTATGGCTACACCTTC. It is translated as CASSIGRWEDYGYTF.

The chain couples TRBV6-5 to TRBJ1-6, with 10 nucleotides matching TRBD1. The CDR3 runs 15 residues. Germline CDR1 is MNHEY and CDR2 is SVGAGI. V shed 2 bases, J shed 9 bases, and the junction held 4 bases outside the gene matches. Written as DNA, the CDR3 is TGTGCCAGCAGTTACGCGGGACAGGGGACTTCACCCCTCCACTTT. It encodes CASSYAGQGTSPLHF.

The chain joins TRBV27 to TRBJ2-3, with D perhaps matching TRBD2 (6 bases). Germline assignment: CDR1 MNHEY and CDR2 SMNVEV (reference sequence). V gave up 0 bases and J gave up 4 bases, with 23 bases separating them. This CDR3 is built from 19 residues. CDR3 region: CASSLSFIGATSLADTQYF. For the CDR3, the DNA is TGTGCCAGCAGTTTATCCTTTATTGGAGCCACTAGCCTGGCAGATACGCAGTATTTT.

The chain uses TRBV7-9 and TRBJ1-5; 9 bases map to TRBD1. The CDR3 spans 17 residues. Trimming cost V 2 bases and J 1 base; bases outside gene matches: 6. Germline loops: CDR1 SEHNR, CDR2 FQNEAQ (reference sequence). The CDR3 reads CASSLWGQGKSNQPQHF. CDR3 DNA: TGTGCCAGCAGCTTATGGGGACAGGGAAAGAGCAATCAGCCCCAGCATTTT.

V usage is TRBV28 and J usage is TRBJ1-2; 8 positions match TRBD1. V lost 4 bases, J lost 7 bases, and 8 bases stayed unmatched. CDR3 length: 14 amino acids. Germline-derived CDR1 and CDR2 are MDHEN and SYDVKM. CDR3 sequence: CASSSLTGGGGYTF. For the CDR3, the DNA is TGTGCCAGCAGTTCGTTAACAGGGGGGGGTGGCTACACCTTC.

CDR3 loop: CAISESAGAGNTIYF. CDR3 sequence (DNA): TGTGCCATCAGTGAGTCGGCAGGGGCTGGAAACACCATATATTTT. The rearrangement links TRBV10-3 to TRBJ1-3, with a possible D match to TRBD1 (6 bases). The CDR3 contains 15 residues. Trimming removed 0 bases from V and 2 bases from J, with 8 bases in between. CDR1 and CDR2 from the germline V gene are ENHRY and SYGVKD.

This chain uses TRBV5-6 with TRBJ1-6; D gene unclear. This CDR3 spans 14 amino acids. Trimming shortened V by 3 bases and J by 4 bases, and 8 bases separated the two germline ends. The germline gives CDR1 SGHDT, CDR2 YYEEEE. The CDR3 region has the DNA TGTGCCAGCAGCTGGCGGGCTTATAATTCACCCCTCCACTTT. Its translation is CASSWRAYNSPLHF.

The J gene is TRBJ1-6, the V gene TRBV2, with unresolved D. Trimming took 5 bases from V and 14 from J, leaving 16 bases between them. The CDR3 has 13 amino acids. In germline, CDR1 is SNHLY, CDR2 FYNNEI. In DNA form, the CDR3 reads TGTGCCAGCAGTTTTGACGGGCCCGGGGCCCTCCACTTT. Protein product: CASSFDGPGALHF.

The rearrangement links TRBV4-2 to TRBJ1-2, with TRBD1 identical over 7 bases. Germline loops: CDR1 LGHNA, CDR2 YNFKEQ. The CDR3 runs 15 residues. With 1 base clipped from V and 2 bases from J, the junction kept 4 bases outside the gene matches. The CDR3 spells CASSQAPTGNYGYTF. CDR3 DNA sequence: TGTGCCAGCAGCCAAGCACCGACAGGGAACTATGGCTACACCTTC.

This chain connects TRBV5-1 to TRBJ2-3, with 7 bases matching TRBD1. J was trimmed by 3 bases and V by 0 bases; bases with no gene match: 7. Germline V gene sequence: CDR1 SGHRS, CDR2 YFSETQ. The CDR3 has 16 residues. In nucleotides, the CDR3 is TGCGCCAGCAGCTTGGTACGAGGGACAGTTACAGATACGCAGTATTTT. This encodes CASSLVRGTVTDTQYF. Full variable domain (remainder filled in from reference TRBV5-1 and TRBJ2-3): KAGVTQTPRYLIKTRGQQVTLSCSPISGHRSVSWYQQTPGQGLQFLFEYFSETQRNKGNFPGRFSGRQFSNSRSEMNVSTLELGDSALYLCASSLVRGTVTDTQYFGPGTRLTVL.

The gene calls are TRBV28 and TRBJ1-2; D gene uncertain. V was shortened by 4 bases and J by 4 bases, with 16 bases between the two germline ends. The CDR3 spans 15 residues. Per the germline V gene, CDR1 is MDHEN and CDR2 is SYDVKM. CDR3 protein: CASSSGREALYGYTF. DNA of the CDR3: TGTGCCAGCAGTTCCGGGAGGGAGGCTCTCTATGGCTACACCTTC.

The CDR3: CAIRPTGPSPLHF. The CDR3 coding sequence is TGTGCCATCAGGCCGACAGGACCGTCACCCCTCCACTTT. V gene TRBV10-3 combines with J gene TRBJ1-6, with a tentative D call TRBD1 (6 bases). Between the trimmed V and J ends, which lost 6 bases and 10 bases, there was a span of 13 bases. There are 13 residues in the CDR3. Germline V lookup: CDR1 ENHRY, CDR2 SYGVKD.

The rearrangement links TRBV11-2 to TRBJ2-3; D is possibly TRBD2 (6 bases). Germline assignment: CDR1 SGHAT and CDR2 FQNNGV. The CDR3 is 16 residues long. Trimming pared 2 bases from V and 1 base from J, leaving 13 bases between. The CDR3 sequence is CASSLIGSGGTDTQYF. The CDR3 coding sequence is TGTGCCAGCAGCTTAATTGGATCGGGGGGCACAGATACGCAGTATTTT.

The CDR3 loop is CASSLGLAGTDTQYF. The CDR3 coding sequence is TGTGCCAGCAGCTTAGGACTAGCGGGCACAGATACGCAGTATTTT. The J gene is TRBJ2-3, the V gene TRBV13, with TRBD2 identical over 8 bases. V shed 0 bases, J shed 1 base, and the junction held 0 bases outside the gene matches. In germline, CDR1 is PRHDT, CDR2 FYEKMQ (reference sequence). The CDR3 is 15 residues long.

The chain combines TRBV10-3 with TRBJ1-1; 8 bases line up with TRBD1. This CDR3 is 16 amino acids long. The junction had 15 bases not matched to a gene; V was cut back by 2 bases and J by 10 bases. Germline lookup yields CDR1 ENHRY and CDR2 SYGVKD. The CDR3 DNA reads TGTGCCATCAGTGAGAGTTCCGGGACAGGATCCCCCTTAGCTTTCTTT. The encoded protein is CAISESSGTGSPLAFF.

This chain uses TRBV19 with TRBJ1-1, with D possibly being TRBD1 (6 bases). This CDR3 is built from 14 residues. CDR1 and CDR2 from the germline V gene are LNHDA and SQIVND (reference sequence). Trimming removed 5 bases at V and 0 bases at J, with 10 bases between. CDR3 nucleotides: TGTGCCAGTAGTCCGCGGACAGTGAACACTGAAGCTTTCTTT. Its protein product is CASSPRTVNTEAFF.

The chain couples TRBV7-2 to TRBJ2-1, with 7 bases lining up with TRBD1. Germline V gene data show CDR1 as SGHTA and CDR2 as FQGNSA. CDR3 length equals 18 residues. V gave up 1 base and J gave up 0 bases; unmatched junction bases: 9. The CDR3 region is CASSLVRRGQSSYNEQFF. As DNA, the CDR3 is TGTGCCAGCAGCTTAGTCCGCCGGGGACAGAGCTCCTACAATGAGCAGTTCTTC.

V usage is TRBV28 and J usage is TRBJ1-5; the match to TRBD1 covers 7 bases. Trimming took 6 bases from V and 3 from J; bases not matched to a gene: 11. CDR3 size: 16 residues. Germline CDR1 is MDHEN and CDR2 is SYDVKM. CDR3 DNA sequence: TGTGCCAGCAGCTCCGACAGGGTGGGGGACAATCAGCCCCAGCATTTT. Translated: CASSSDRVGDNQPQHF.

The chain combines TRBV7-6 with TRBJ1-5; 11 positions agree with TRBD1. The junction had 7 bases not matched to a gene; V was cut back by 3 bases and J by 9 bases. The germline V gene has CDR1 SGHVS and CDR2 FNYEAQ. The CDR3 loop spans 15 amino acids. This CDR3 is CASSLGDRGVGPQHF. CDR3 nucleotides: TGTGCCAGCAGCTTGGGGGACAGGGGGGTAGGGCCCCAGCATTTT.

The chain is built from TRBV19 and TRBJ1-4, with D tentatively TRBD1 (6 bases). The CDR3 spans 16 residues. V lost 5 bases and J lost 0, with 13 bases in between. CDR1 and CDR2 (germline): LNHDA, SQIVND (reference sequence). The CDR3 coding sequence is TGTGCCAGTAGTTCCCGACAGGCCTCAACTAATGAAAAACTGTTTTTT. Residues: CASSSRQASTNEKLFF.

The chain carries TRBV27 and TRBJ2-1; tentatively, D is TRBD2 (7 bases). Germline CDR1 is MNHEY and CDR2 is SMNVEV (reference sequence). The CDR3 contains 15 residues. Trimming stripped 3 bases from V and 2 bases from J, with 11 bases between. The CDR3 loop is CASSFEGGAYNEQFF. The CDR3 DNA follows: TGTGCCAGCAGTTTTGAGGGGGGGGCCTACAATGAGCAGTTCTTC.

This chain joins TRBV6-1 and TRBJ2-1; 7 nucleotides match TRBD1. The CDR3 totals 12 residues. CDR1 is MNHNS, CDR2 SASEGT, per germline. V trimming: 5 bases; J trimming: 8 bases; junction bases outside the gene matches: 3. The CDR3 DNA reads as TGTGCCAGCAGTCTACAGGGGCATGAGCAGTTCTTC. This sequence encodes CASSLQGHEQFF.

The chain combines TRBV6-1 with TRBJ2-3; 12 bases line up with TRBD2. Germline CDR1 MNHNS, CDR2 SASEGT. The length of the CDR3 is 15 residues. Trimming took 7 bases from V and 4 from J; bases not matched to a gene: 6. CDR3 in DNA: TGTGCCAGCAACGCGGGACTAGCGGGCTCAGATACGCAGTATTTT. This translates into CASNAGLAGSDTQYF.

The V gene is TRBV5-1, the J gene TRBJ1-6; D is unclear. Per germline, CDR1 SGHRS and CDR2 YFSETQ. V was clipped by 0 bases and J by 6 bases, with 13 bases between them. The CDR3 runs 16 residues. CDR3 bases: TGCGCCAGCAGCTTGGAATCCGGGGTGGGTAATTCACCCCTCCACTTT. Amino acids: CASSLESGVGNSPLHF.